Shown below are 23 T cell receptor beta chains from a single sample sequenced in a study of shared clonotypes between healthy human individuals. Measured with immunoSEQ multiplex PCR; TCRdb has only the in-frame clones, and not every one. The table has about 690,000 clones, 90% seen once. Sequenced: memory CD8+ T cells from PBMCs. Subset reported: CD45RO+ cells pooled with CCR7-negative TemRA cells. The source is a young man in good health. Some clones in this sample may be carry-over from other donors' samples.

The V gene is TRBV18, the J gene TRBJ2-5, with D possibly being TRBD2 (6 bases). V was trimmed by 6 bases and J by 0 bases, leaving 11 bases between them. Germline V gene data show CDR1 as KGHSH and CDR2 as LQKENI. The CDR3 is 14 residues long. The CDR3 region is CASSGRHYQETQYF. The CDR3 nucleotides read TGTGCCAGCTCCGGGAGACATTACCAAGAGACCCAGTACTTC.

The chain uses TRBV28 and TRBJ1-6; D call uncertain. Looked up from germline, CDR1 is MDHEN and CDR2 is SYDVKM. The V end was cut by 2 bases, the J end by 4 bases, with 12 bases between. There are 16 residues in the CDR3. The CDR3: CASSLEYLFYNSPLHF. CDR3 nucleotide sequence: TGTGCCAGCAGTTTAGAGTACTTATTTTATAATTCACCCCTCCACTTT. Combining the CDR3 with reference TRBV28 and TRBJ1-6 gives the whole variable domain DVKVTQSSRYLVKRTGEKVFLECVQDMDHENMFWYRQDPGLGLRLIYFSYDVKMKEKGDIPEGYSVSREKKERFSLILESASTNQTSMYLCASSLEYLFYNSPLHFGNGTRLTVT.

The chain uses TRBV7-8 and TRBJ1-5; the D gene is possibly TRBD1 (5 bases). The length of the CDR3 is 13 residues. The V end lost 5 bases, the J end lost 4 bases, and 9 bases lay between the germline ends. CDR1 is SGHVS, CDR2 FQNEAQ, per germline. CDR3: CASSTGVNQPQHF. The CDR3 DNA sequence: TGTGCCAGCAGCACGGGGGTGAATCAGCCCCAGCATTTT.

The rearrangement uses TRBV28 and TRBJ2-7, with D perhaps given as TRBD1 or TRBD2 (6 bases each). In germline, CDR1 is MDHEN, CDR2 SYDVKM. Trimming took 6 bases from V and 7 from J, leaving 16 bases between them. This CDR3 contains 13 residues. CDR3 amino acids: CASSPLRGVEQYF. The CDR3 region has the DNA TGTGCCAGCAGCCCCCTGAGGGGGGTGGAGCAGTACTTC.

This clone was detected only a few times. V usage is TRBV7-9 and J usage is TRBJ1-5; D possibly corresponds to TRBD1 (6 bases). V was shortened by 1 base and J by 3 bases, with 10 bases between the two germline ends. The CDR3 runs 15 residues. Looked up from germline, CDR1 is SEHNR and CDR2 is FQNEAQ (reference sequence). In nucleotides, the CDR3 is TGTGCCAGCAGCTTAGAGGGGGGAATCAATCAGCCCCAGCATTTT. Encoded protein: CASSLEGGINQPQHF.

This clone was recorded at least ten times. The chain links TRBV6-1 to TRBJ2-1, with D perhaps assigned TRBD1 or TRBD2 (5 bases each). CDR1 is MNHNS, CDR2 SASEGT, per germline. CDR3 size: 12 residues. The germline V and J ends were trimmed by 4 bases and 10 bases, with 11 bases remaining between them. CDR3 sequence: CASSVGVREQFF. CDR3 nucleotide sequence: TGTGCCAGCAGTGTGGGGGTAAGGGAGCAGTTCTTC.

The chain combines TRBV9 with TRBJ2-1; the match to TRBD2 covers 11 bases. V lost 0 bases, J lost 9 bases, and 8 bases stayed unmatched. CDR3 size: 16 residues. From germline, CDR1 is SGDLS and CDR2 YYNGEE. As DNA, the CDR3 is TGTGCCAGCAGCGTAGGGCTAGCGGGAGGTTATTCTGAGCAGTTCTTC. It is translated as CASSVGLAGGYSEQFF.

The chain links TRBV6-5 to TRBJ1-2; D is uncertain. The germline V gene encodes CDR1 MNHEY and CDR2 SVGAGI. With 2 bases removed from V and 2 bases from J, the gap between germline ends came to 9 bases. CDR3 length: 14 residues. CDR3 sequence (DNA): TGTGCCAGCAGTTACAGTGGACCCAACTATGGCTACACCTTC. Residues: CASSYSGPNYGYTF.

The V and J genes are TRBV9 and TRBJ2-3, with a weak D call TRBD1 (5 bases). Trimming took off 1 base at V and 4 bases at J, with 10 bases between the two ends. Germline V gene lookup returns CDR1 SGDLS and CDR2 YYNGEE. CDR3 length: 14 amino acids. This chain's CDR3 is CASSVLQVADTQYF. The CDR3 region has the DNA TGTGCCAGCAGCGTATTACAGGTTGCAGATACGCAGTATTTT. The whole variable domain, filled in from reference TRBV9 and TRBJ2-3, reads DSGVTQTPKHLITATGQRVTLRCSPRSGDLSVYWYQQSLDQGLQFLIQYYNGEERAKGNILERFSAQQFPDLHSELNLSSLELGDSALYFCASSVLQVADTQYFGPGTRLTVL.

V is TRBV7-8 and J is TRBJ2-7; TRBD2 might be the D (6 bases). Trimming took off 2 bases at V and 4 bases at J, with 15 bases between the two ends. CDR1 and CDR2 (germline): SGHVS, FQNEAQ. The CDR3 spans 15 residues. CDR3: CASSLSQGGWYEQYF. DNA for the CDR3: TGTGCCAGCAGCTTAAGCCAGGGAGGTTGGTACGAGCAGTACTTC.

The CDR3 coding sequence is TGTGCCAGCAGTTTAACCGTAGCCTACGAGCAGTACTTC. It translates to CASSLTVAYEQYF. This sequence joins TRBV27 and TRBJ2-7; no clear D gene. Trimming shortened V by 2 bases and J by 2 bases, and 7 bases separated the two germline ends. Germline V gene data show CDR1 as MNHEY and CDR2 as SMNVEV (reference sequence). The CDR3 sequence is 13 residues long.

This chain joins TRBV5-6 and TRBJ2-3; 7 bases line up with TRBD2. J was trimmed by 4 bases and V by 3 bases; bases with no gene match: 5. The CDR3 spans 14 residues. Germline CDR1 reads SGHDT; CDR2 reads YYEEEE. The CDR3 region has the DNA TGTGCCAGCAGCTGGAGACTAGCTTCAGATACGCAGTATTTT. It specifies CASSWRLASDTQYF.

V is TRBV10-3 and J is TRBJ1-5; 8 bases align to TRBD1. CDR3 size: 15 residues. V was clipped by 3 bases and J by 10 bases; unmatched bases: 11. Germline CDR1 ENHRY, CDR2 SYGVKD. DNA for the CDR3: TGTGCCATCAGTGATTCCGGGACAGGCGGTTTTCCCCAGCATTTT. It is translated as CAISDSGTGGFPQHF.

The V call is TRBV28, the J call TRBJ2-1; D perhaps matches TRBD2 (6 bases). This CDR3 region has 16 residues. V was trimmed by 3 bases and J by 3 bases, leaving 15 bases between them. CDR1 MDHEN and CDR2 SYDVKM come from the germline V gene. As DNA, the CDR3 is TGTGCCAGCAGTTTGATCGGGGGAGGCGTCTACAATGAGCAGTTCTTC. Protein: CASSLIGGGVYNEQFF.

The rearrangement uses TRBV30 and TRBJ2-7; D possibly corresponds to TRBD2 (5 bases). The V end was cut by 2 bases, the J end by 2 bases, with 7 bases between. This CDR3 has 12 amino acids. CDR1 is GTSNPN, CDR2 SVGIG, per germline (reference sequence). The CDR3: CAWSRGTYEQYF. CDR3 coding DNA: TGTGCCTGGAGTCGGGGTACCTACGAGCAGTACTTC.

The V and J genes are TRBV28 and TRBJ2-7, with 7 bases that match TRBD1. The CDR3 consists of 16 residues. With V trimmed by 4 bases and J by 6 bases, 15 bases remained unmatched. CDR1 is MDHEN and CDR2 is SYDVKM in the germline V gene. CDR3 DNA sequence: TGTGCCAGCAGTTCCACCAGCGGACGAAGGGGGCTCGAGCAGTACTTC. This encodes CASSSTSGRRGLEQYF.

This clone has only a few counts. Different DNA sequences within this sample yield the same CDR3. V and J are TRBV19 and TRBJ1-1, with no clear D. Trimming shortened V by 8 bases and J by 3 bases, and 7 bases separated the two germline ends. CDR1 is LNHDA, CDR2 SQIVND, per germline (reference sequence). The CDR3 runs 11 residues. The CDR3 loop reads CASYRDTEAFF. CDR3 nucleotides: TGTGCCAGTTACCGGGACACTGAAGCTTTCTTT.

This chain uses TRBV29-1 with TRBJ2-7; D gene uncertain. Trimming left V 5 bases short and J 3 bases short, with 14 bases between. The CDR3 is 13 residues long. Germline CDR1 is SQVTM and CDR2 is ANQGSEA. For the CDR3, the DNA is TGCAGCGTTAGAACGGACCCCCTCTACGAGCAGTACTTC. As protein: CSVRTDPLYEQYF.

J is TRBJ2-3 and V is TRBV13; the D is unclear. The CDR3 extends over 15 amino acids. Trimming removed 5 bases from V and 5 bases from J, with 17 bases in between. The germline V gene encodes CDR1 PRHDT and CDR2 FYEKMQ (reference sequence). This CDR3 reads CASSPRSGHQDTQYF. CDR3 DNA: TGTGCCAGCAGCCCCCGGAGTGGTCACCAAGATACGCAGTATTTT.

This chain connects TRBV19 to TRBJ2-7, with D tentatively TRBD1 (5 bases). V was cut by 0 bases and J by 3 bases, with 12 bases left in between. The CDR3 runs to 15 residues. CDR1 and CDR2 (germline): LNHDA, SQIVND (reference sequence). The chain's CDR3 is CASSIDFGQGYEQYF. CDR3 bases: TGTGCCAGTAGTATAGATTTTGGGCAGGGCTACGAGCAGTACTTC.

This chain connects TRBV30 to TRBJ2-3; TRBD2 matches at 14 bases. The V gene end was trimmed by 8 bases and the J gene end by 4 bases; junction bases not matched to a gene: 17. The germline CDR1 and CDR2 sequences are GTSNPN and SVGIG (reference sequence). CDR3 length: 18 amino acids. The chain's CDR3 is CAAPLGLAGERPADTQYF. The CDR3 DNA follows: TGTGCCGCCCCCCTGGGACTAGCGGGAGAGCGTCCCGCAGATACGCAGTATTTT.

Comment on this clone: Other nucleotide sequences in the sample specify the same CDR3. The chain joins TRBV7-9 to TRBJ2-7; D is possibly TRBD2 (5 bases). This CDR3 has 11 residues. Trimming cost V 3 bases and J 6 bases, with 6 bases left between them. Germline loops: CDR1 SEHNR, CDR2 FQNEAQ (reference sequence). The CDR3 region is CASSLDSEQYF. The CDR3 DNA is TGTGCCAGCAGCTTGGACTCCGAGCAGTACTTC.

Notes on this clone: The identical CDR3 is also encoded by other nucleotide sequences in the sample. The chain employs TRBV9 and TRBJ2-3; D gene uncertain. The CDR3 is 12 amino acids. Trimming cost V 3 bases and J 0 bases, with 2 bases left between them. Germline CDR1 and CDR2: SGDLS and YYNGEE. Here the CDR3 DNA reads TGTGCCAGCAGCGCTAGCACAGATACGCAGTATTTT. It yields the protein CASSASTDTQYF.